These T cell receptor beta chains were read from a single sample in a study of blood T cell repertoires in COVID-19. Clones were sequenced by immunoSEQ multiplex PCR, and TCRdb holds only the in-frame ones, with some missing. The table lists 150,000 to 200,000 clones, around 79% of them singletons. The sequenced material came from peripheral blood. Receptors were obtained from a woman between 35 and 50 years old with COVID-19, enrolled during active disease. The CDR3 runs from the conserved cysteine through the conserved F or W. The order of the fields is V gene, D gene, J gene, clone size, CDR3 DNA, CDR3 protein. D genes are given only for firm matches. Size tells how often a clone was seen (once, few, many) or the class of an expanded clone, and some rows leave it out.

V: TRBV12-3/TRBV12-4; D: .; J: TRBJ1-6; size: .; DNA: TGTGCCAGCAGCTCAATAGTCGAATCACCCCTCCACTTT; CDR3: CASSSIVESPLHF
V: TRBV6-5; D: TRBD2; J: TRBJ2-3; size: .; DNA: TGTGCCAGCAGTCTCCGGGACTACACAGATACGCAGTATTTT; CDR3: CASSLRDYTDTQYF
V: TRBV19; D: .; J: TRBJ2-3; size: .; DNA: TGTGCCAGTAGCCCAAGCACAGATACGCAGTATTTT; CDR3: CASSPSTDTQYF
V: TRBV7-9; D: TRBD2; J: TRBJ2-7; size: .; DNA: TGTGCCAGCAGCCCCGCCGCGGGACTAGGGTACGAGCAGTACTTC; CDR3: CASSPAAGLGYEQYF
V: TRBV5-4; D: .; J: TRBJ1-2; size: .; DNA: TGTGCCAGCAGCTCAGCTAGACAGATTGGGCTGGGGGGCTACACCTTC; CDR3: CASSSARQIGLGGYTF
V: TRBV10-3; D: .; J: TRBJ2-3; size: few; DNA: TGTGCCACCAGGAGAGAGCTCACAGATACGCAGTATTTT; CDR3: CATRRELTDTQYF
V: TRBV6-5; D: .; J: TRBJ1-5; size: .; DNA: TGTGCCAGCAGTTCTCAGGGGTTCCCGGATCTGCCCCAGCATTTT; CDR3: CASSSQGFPDLPQHF
V: TRBV4-1; D: TRBD1; J: TRBJ1-1; size: .; DNA: TGCGCCAGCAGCCAAGGACAGGGATTCGACACTGAAGCTTTCTTT; CDR3: CASSQGQGFDTEAFF
V: TRBV9; D: TRBD2; J: TRBJ2-7; size: .; DNA: TGTGCCAGCAGCGTAGAATCTAGCGGGGCTGGGGAGCAGTACTTC; CDR3: CASSVESSGAGEQYF
V: TRBV7-9; D: .; J: TRBJ1-4; size: .; DNA: TGTGCCAGCAGCTTGGATTCCGGTTCGGGTGAAAAACTGTTTTTT; CDR3: CASSLDSGSGEKLFF
V: TRBV11-2; D: TRBD1; J: TRBJ1-1; size: .; DNA: TGTGCCAGCAGCCCACGGACAGGGAACACTGAAGCTTTCTTT; CDR3: CASSPRTGNTEAFF
V: TRBV7-6; D: .; J: TRBJ2-7; size: .; DNA: TGTGCCAGCAGCACTAATTACGAGCAGTACTTC; CDR3: CASSTNYEQYF
V: TRBV5-1; D: TRBD2; J: TRBJ2-1; size: few; DNA: TGCGCCAGCAGCCCCTTAGCGGGAGAGGTCAATGAGCAGTTCTTC; CDR3: CASSPLAGEVNEQFF
V: TRBV15; D: TRBD1; J: TRBJ1-5; size: .; DNA: TGTGCCACCAGCAGCGGTGGACAGGGGGATCAGCCCCAGCATTTT; CDR3: CATSSGGQGDQPQHF
V: TRBV7-9; D: TRBD1; J: TRBJ2-7; size: .; DNA: TGTGCCAGCAGGCCAGGGACAGGGAAAGGCGAGCAGTACTTC; CDR3: CASRPGTGKGEQYF
V: TRBV18; D: .; J: TRBJ1-1; size: many; DNA: TGTGCCAGCTCACCCGCCGGGAACACTGAAGCTTTCTTT; CDR3: CASSPAGNTEAFF
V: TRBV30; D: .; J: TRBJ1-2; size: .; DNA: TGTGCCTGGAGTGTACGGCAGGGAAGCTATGGCTACACCTTC; CDR3: CAWSVRQGSYGYTF
V: TRBV5-1; D: .; J: TRBJ1-6; size: .; DNA: TGCGCCAGCAGCTCAGGGTCAGAAAATTCACCCCTCCACTTT; CDR3: CASSSGSENSPLHF
V: TRBV18; D: .; J: TRBJ2-7; size: .; DNA: TGTGCCAGCTCACCTGGGGCCCTGGGCGAGCAGTACTTC; CDR3: CASSPGALGEQYF
V: TRBV29-1; D: .; J: TRBJ2-5; size: many; DNA: TGCAGCGCAGGGGATGAGACCCAGTACTTC; CDR3: CSAGDETQYF
V: TRBV5-5; D: .; J: TRBJ2-7; size: .; DNA: TGTGCCAGCAGCCCTGCCAGGGGACCTGGCGAGCAGTACTTC; CDR3: CASSPARGPGEQYF
V: TRBV18; D: TRBD1; J: TRBJ2-7; size: once; DNA: TGTGCCAGCTCACAGGGGACAGGACACGACGAGCAGTACTTC; CDR3: CASSQGTGHDEQYF
V: TRBV4-1; D: .; J: TRBJ2-7; size: .; DNA: TGCGCCACCGGACCGGACACCAACTACGAGCAGTACTTC; CDR3: CATGPDTNYEQYF
V: TRBV24-1; D: TRBD2; J: TRBJ2-1; size: .; DNA: TGTGCCACCAGCGCCGGCCCTAGCGGAGTATCAGGGAATGAGCAGTTCTTC; CDR3: CATSAGPSGVSGNEQFF
V: TRBV6-6; D: .; J: TRBJ2-7; size: .; DNA: TGTGCCAGCAACCAAAGGGGCAGGGACGAGCAGTACTTC; CDR3: CASNQRGRDEQYF
V: TRBV19; D: TRBD2; J: TRBJ2-3; size: .; DNA: TGTGCCAGTAGTAGGACTAGCAGTCCCTTCACAGATACGCAGTATTTT; CDR3: CASSRTSSPFTDTQYF
V: TRBV10-3; D: .; J: TRBJ2-6; size: .; DNA: TGTGCCTCTTCCCCCTCGGACAGCTCTGGGGCCAACGTCCTGACTTTC; CDR3: CASSPSDSSGANVLTF
V: TRBV5-1; D: .; J: TRBJ2-5; size: .; DNA: TGCGCCAGCAGCTGGAAGGGAGACCAAGAGACCCAGTACTTC; CDR3: CASSWKGDQETQYF
V: TRBV2; D: .; J: TRBJ2-7; size: .; DNA: TGTGCCAGTGCGCCCCCCAACCGGGAGTACTACGAGCAGTACTTC; CDR3: CASAPPNREYYEQYF
V: TRBV30; D: TRBD2; J: TRBJ2-5; size: .; DNA: TGTGCCTGGAGATCAGCGGGAGGGCCCGGAGTGAAGACCCAGTACTTC; CDR3: CAWRSAGGPGVKTQYF
V: TRBV11-3; D: .; J: TRBJ2-3; size: .; DNA: TGTGCCAGCAGCTTAGCGGGGGTGGATACGCAGTATTTT; CDR3: CASSLAGVDTQYF
V: TRBV27; D: .; J: TRBJ1-1; size: once; DNA: TGTGCCAGCAGGAGGCTTCAGACGAACACTGAAGCTTTCTTT; CDR3: CASRRLQTNTEAFF
V: TRBV7-2; D: .; J: TRBJ1-5; size: few; DNA: TGTGCCAGCAGCTTATGGGCAGGCCATCAGCCCCAGCATTTT; CDR3: CASSLWAGHQPQHF
V: TRBV18; D: TRBD2; J: TRBJ2-7; size: .; DNA: TGTGCCAGCTCACCATCCCCAGGACTAGCGGCCTACGAGCAGTACTTC; CDR3: CASSPSPGLAAYEQYF
V: TRBV5-4; D: TRBD1; J: TRBJ1-2; size: .; DNA: TGTGCCAGCAGTCCGGGACAGGGATCCTACACCTTC; CDR3: CASSPGQGSYTF
V: TRBV7-9; D: .; J: TRBJ2-2; size: .; DNA: TGTGCCAGCAGCTTAGCCCCAGGGGAGCTGTTTTTT; CDR3: CASSLAPGELFF
V: TRBV6-5; D: .; J: TRBJ1-5; size: .; DNA: TGTGCCAAGGCCGGGAATCAGCCCCAGCATTTT; CDR3: CAKAGNQPQHF
V: TRBV5-1; D: .; J: TRBJ1-4; size: .; DNA: TGCGCCAGCAGCTTCAGGACAACTAATGAAAAACTGTTTTTT; CDR3: CASSFRTTNEKLFF
V: TRBV19; D: TRBD1; J: TRBJ1-3; size: .; DNA: TGTGCCAGTAGTCCTCGACAGGGTGAAGCGGGAAACACCATATATTTT; CDR3: CASSPRQGEAGNTIYF
V: TRBV15; D: .; J: TRBJ2-7; size: .; DNA: TGTGCCACCAGCAGAGATCTGGGACTGCCGGTCAAGGAGCAGTACTTC; CDR3: CATSRDLGLPVKEQYF
V: TRBV30; D: TRBD2; J: TRBJ2-1; size: .; DNA: TGTGCCTGGAGTGTTCCCGGGAGGGCCATACGACAGTTCTTC; CDR3: CAWSVPGRAIRQFF
V: TRBV9; D: TRBD2; J: TRBJ2-1; size: .; DNA: TGTGCCAGCACCCCCAGCGGGGGGGGATACAATGAGCAGTTCTTC; CDR3: CASTPSGGGYNEQFF
V: TRBV15; D: .; J: TRBJ1-6; size: .; DNA: TGTGCCACCAGCAGGGCCGGGACACACGTAGAATCACCCCTCCACTTT; CDR3: CATSRAGTHVESPLHF
V: TRBV7-9; D: TRBD2; J: TRBJ2-2; size: .; DNA: TGTGCCAGCAGCCCTCTGGCGGGAGGGGTCGGGGAGCTGTTTTTT; CDR3: CASSPLAGGVGELFF
V: TRBV4-1; D: TRBD2; J: TRBJ2-2; size: .; DNA: TGCGCCAGCAGCCAAGATACCTCCGGGAACCCGGGGGGATCGAAAACCGGGGAGCTGTTTTTT; CDR3: CASSQDTSGNPGGSKTGELFF
V: TRBV27; D: TRBD2; J: TRBJ2-7; size: .; DNA: TGTGCCAGCAGTGGCGGACTAGCGGGAGAAGTGCAGTACTTC; CDR3: CASSGGLAGEVQYF
V: TRBV10-1; D: .; J: TRBJ2-3; size: .; DNA: TGCGCCAGCAGTGAGCGGGTTGAAGATACGCAGTATTTT; CDR3: CASSERVEDTQYF
V: TRBV20-1; D: .; J: TRBJ1-5; size: .; DNA: TGCAGTGCTAGTCTGGGGCGCAATCAGCCCCAGCATTTT; CDR3: CSASLGRNQPQHF
V: TRBV29-1; D: TRBD2; J: TRBJ2-7; size: .; DNA: TGCAGCGTTGAAGATCGGGCTAGCGGGGCCTACGAGCAGTACTTC; CDR3: CSVEDRASGAYEQYF
V: TRBV11-2; D: .; J: TRBJ1-2; size: .; DNA: TGTGCCAGCAGCACTTATATTAACTATGGCTACACCTTC; CDR3: CASSTYINYGYTF